This T cell receptor beta chain was retrieved from a study of technical replicates of blood from a handful of donors. V shed 5 bases, J shed 2 bases, and the junction held 3 bases outside the gene matches. The CDR3 is 14 amino acids. In germline, CDR1 is SQVTM, CDR2 ANQGSEA. The method was immunoSEQ multiplex PCR; TCRdb's version includes in-frame clones alone and lacks a portion of them. The data hold some 81,000 clones, with roughly nine tenths observed a single time. The chain uses TRBV29-1 and TRBJ2-2; 9 bases fit TRBD1. Sequencing was done on a sample of T cells isolated from PBMCs. This clonotype was sampled from a human donor in good health. CDR3 sequence: CSVRTGVNTGELFF. For the CDR3, the DNA is TGCAGCGTTCGGACAGGGGTAAACACCGGGGAGCTGTTTTTT.